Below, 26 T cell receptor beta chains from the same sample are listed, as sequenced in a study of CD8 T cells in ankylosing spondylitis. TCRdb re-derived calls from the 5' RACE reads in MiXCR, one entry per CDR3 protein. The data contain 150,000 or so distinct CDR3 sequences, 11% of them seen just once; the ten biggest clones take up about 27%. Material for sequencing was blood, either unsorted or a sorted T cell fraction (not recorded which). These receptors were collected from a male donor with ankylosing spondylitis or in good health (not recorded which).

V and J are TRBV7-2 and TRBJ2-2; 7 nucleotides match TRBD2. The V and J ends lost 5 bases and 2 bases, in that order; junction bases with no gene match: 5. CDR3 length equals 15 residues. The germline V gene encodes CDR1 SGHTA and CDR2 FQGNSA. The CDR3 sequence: CASSRAGDNTGELFF. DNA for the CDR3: TGTGCCAGCAGCCGGGCGGGGGATAACACCGGGGAGCTGTTTTTT.

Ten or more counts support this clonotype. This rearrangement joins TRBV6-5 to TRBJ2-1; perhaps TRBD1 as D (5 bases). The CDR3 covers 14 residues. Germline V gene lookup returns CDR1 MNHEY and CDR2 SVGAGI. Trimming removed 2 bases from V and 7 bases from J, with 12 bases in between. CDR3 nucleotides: TGTGCCAGCAGTTACCTAGGGGCAGCGAATGAGCAGTTCTTC. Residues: CASSYLGAANEQFF.

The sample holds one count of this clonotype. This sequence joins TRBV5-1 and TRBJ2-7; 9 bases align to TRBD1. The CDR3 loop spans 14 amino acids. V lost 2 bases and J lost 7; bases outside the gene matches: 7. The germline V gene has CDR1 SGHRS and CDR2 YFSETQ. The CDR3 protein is CASSFLQGAVEQYF. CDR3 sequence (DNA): TGCGCCAGCAGCTTTTTACAGGGGGCTGTGGAGCAGTACTTC.

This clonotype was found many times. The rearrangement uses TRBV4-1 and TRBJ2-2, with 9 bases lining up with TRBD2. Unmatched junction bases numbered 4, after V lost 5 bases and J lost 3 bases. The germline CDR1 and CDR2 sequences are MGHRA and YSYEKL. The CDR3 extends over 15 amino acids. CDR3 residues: CASSYSGRDTGELFF. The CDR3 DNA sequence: TGCGCCAGCAGCTATAGCGGGAGAGACACCGGGGAGCTGTTTTTT.

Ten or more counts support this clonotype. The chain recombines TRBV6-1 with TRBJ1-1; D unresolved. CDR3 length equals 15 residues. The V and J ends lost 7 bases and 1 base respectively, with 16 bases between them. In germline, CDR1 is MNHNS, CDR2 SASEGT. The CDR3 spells CASTDVRTENTEAFF. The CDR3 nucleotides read TGTGCCAGCACCGACGTACGGACGGAGAACACTGAAGCTTTCTTT.

The CDR3 spells CASSRRRGSGRADEQFF. DNA for the CDR3: TGTGCCAGCAGCCGCCGCCGGGGGAGCGGGAGGGCCGATGAGCAGTTCTTC. The rearrangement links TRBV5-6 to TRBJ2-1; 10 nucleotides line up with TRBD2. The CDR3 runs to 17 residues. Looked up from germline, CDR1 is SGHDT and CDR2 is YYEEEE. V shed 4 bases, J shed 8 bases, and the junction held 15 bases outside the gene matches.

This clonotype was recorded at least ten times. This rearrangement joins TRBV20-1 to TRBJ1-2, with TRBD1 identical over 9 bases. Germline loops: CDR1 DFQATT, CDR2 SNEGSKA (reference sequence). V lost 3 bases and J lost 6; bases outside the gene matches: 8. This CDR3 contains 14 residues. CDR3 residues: CSASGQGTANGYTF. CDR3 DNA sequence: TGCAGTGCTAGTGGACAGGGGACGGCGAATGGCTACACCTTC.

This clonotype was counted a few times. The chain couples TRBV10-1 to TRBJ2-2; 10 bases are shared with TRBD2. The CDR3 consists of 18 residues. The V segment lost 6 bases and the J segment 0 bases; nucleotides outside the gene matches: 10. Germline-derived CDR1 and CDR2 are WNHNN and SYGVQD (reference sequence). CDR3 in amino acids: CASSGLFTSGANTGELFF. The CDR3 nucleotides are TGCGCCAGCAGCGGACTCTTTACTAGCGGGGCGAACACCGGGGAGCTGTTTTTT.

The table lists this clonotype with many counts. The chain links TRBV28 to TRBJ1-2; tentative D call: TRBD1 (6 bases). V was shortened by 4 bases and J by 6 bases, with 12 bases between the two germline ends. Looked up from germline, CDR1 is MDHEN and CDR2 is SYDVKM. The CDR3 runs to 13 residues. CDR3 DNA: TGTGCCAGCAGTTGGCAGGGGCGGAATGGCTACACCTTC. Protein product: CASSWQGRNGYTF.

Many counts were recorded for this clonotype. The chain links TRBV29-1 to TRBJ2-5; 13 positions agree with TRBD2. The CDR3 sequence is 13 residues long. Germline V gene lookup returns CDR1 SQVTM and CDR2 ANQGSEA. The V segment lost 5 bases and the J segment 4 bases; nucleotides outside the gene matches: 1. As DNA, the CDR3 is TGCAGCGTTCGGACTAGCGGGGGAGAGACCCAGTACTTC. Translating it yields CSVRTSGGETQYF.

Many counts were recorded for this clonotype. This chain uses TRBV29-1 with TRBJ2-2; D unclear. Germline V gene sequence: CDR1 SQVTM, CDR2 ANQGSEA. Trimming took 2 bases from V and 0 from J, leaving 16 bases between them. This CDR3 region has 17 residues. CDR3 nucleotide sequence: TGCAGCGTTGAAAAGGTTGAAGGGCCCTCGAACACCGGGGAGCTGTTTTTT. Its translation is CSVEKVEGPSNTGELFF.

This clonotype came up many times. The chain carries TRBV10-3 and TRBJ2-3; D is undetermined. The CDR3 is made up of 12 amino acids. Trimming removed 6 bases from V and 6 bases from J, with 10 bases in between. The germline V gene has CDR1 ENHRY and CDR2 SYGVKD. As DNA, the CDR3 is TGTGCCATCAGCTTAGACGCCGATACGCAGTATTTT. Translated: CAISLDADTQYF.

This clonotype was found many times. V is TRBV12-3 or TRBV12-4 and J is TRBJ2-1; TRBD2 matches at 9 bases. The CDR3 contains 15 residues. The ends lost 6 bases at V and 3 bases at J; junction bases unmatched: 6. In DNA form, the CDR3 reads TGTGCCAGCAGCCAAAGCGGGAGGCTCTACAATGAGCAGTTCTTC. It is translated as CASSQSGRLYNEQFF.

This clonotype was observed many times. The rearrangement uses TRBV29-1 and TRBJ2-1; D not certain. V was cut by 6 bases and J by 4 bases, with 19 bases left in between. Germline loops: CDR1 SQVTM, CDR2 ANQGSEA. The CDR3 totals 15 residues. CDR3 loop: CSVHFLLATYNEQFF. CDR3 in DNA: TGCAGCGTCCATTTTTTACTTGCCACATACAATGAGCAGTTCTTC.

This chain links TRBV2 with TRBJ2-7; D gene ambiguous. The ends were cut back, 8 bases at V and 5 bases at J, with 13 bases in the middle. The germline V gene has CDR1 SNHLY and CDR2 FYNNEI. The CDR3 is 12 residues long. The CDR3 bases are TGTGCCAGCCTCCGTAGGAGAAACGAGCAGTACTTC. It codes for CASLRRRNEQYF.

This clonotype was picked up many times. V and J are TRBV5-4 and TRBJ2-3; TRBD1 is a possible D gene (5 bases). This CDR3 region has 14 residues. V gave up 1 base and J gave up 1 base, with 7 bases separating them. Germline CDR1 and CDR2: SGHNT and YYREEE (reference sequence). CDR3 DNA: TGTGCCAGCAGCTTGCTACAGGGCACAGATACGCAGTATTTT. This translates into CASSLLQGTDTQYF.

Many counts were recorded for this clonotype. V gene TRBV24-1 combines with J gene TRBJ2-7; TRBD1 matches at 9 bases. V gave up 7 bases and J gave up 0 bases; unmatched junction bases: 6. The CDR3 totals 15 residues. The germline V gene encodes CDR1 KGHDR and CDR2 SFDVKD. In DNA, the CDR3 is TGTGCCACCAGCTTGGGACAGGGCCTCTCCTACGAGCAGTACTTC. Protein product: CATSLGQGLSYEQYF.

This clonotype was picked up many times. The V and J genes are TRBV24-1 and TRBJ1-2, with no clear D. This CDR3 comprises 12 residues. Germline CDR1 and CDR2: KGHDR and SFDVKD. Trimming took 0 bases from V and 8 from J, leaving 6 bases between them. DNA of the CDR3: TGTGCCACCAGTGATTTGCGAAGCGGCTACACCTTC. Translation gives CATSDLRSGYTF.

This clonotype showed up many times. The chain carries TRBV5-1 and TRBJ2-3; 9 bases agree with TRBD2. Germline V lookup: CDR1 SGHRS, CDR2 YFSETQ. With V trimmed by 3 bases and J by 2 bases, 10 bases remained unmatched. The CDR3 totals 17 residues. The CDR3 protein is CASSSGASSGVTDTQYF. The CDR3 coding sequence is TGCGCCAGCAGCTCGGGGGCCTCTAGCGGGGTCACAGATACGCAGTATTTT.

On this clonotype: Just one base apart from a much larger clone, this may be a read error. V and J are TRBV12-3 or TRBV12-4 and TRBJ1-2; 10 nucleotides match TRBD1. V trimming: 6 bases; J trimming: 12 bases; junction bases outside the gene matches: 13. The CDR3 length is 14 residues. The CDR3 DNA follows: TGTGCCAGCAGCCAGGACAGGGGGGAAACGGGCCACACCTTC. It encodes CASSQDRGETGHTF.

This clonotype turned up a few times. The CDR3 nucleotides are TGTGCCAGCAGCTTAATCAACGGACAGGGGGAGACCCAGTACTTC. It codes for CASSLINGQGETQYF. The V call is TRBV7-6, the J call TRBJ2-5, with 9 bases that match TRBD1. Germline lookup yields CDR1 SGHVS and CDR2 FNYEAQ. V trimming: 2 bases; J trimming: 5 bases; junction bases outside the gene matches: 6. This CDR3 region has 15 residues.

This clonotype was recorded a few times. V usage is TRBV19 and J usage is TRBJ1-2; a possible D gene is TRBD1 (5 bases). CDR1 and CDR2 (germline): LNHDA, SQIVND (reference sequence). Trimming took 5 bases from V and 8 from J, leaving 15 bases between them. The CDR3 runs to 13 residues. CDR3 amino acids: CASSWGDLRGYTF. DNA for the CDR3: TGTGCCAGTAGTTGGGGGGACCTCCGGGGCTACACCTTC.

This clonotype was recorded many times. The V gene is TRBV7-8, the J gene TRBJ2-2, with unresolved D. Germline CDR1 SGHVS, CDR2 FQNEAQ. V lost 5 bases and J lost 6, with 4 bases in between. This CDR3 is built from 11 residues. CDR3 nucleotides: TGTGCCAGCAGCGGACCCGGGGAGCTGTTTTTT. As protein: CASSGPGELFF.

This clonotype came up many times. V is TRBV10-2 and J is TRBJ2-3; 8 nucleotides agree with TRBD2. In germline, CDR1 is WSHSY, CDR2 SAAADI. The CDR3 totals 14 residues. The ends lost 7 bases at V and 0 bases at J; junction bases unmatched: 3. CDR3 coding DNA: TGCGCCAGCAATAGCGGGGAGAGCACAGATACGCAGTATTTT. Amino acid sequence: CASNSGESTDTQYF.

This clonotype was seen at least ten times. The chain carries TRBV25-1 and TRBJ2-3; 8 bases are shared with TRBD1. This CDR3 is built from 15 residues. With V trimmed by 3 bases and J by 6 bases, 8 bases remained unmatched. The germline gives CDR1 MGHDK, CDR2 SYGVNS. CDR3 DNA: TGTGCCAGCAGTGAGACAGGGGATGAATCGGATACGCAGTATTTT. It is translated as CASSETGDESDTQYF.

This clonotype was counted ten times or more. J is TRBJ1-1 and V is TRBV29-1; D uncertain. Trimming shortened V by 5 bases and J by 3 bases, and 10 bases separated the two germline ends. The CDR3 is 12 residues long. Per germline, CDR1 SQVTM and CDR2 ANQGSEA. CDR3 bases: TGCAGCGTTATCGGAGGATACACTGAAGCTTTCTTT. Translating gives CSVIGGYTEAFF. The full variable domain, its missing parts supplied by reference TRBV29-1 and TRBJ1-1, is SAVISQKPSRDICQRGTSLTIQCQVDSQVTMMFWYRQQPGQSLTLIATANQGSEATYESGFVIDKFPISRPNLTFSTLTVSNMSPEDSSIYLCSVIGGYTEAFFGQGTRLTVV.